What follows are 10 T cell receptor beta chains derived from one specimen sequenced in a study of shared clonotypes between healthy human individuals. Sequencing used immunoSEQ multiplex PCR; TCRdb keeps in-frame clones, though not all of them. The sample lists 650,000 to 700,000 clones; about nine tenths were seen once. The sample comprised memory CD8+ T cells from PBMCs. As for subset: CD45RO+ cells pooled with CCR7-negative TemRA cells. Receptors originate from a man aged 18-30 years in good health. Some clones in this sample may be carry-over from other donors' samples.

The CDR3 loop is CASSQGTGTGSNEQFF. CDR3 coding DNA: TGTGCCAGCAGCCAGGGGACAGGGACTGGCTCCAATGAGCAGTTCTTC. The V call is TRBV27, the J call TRBJ2-1; 9 nucleotides line up with TRBD1. CDR3 size: 16 residues. The ends lost 6 bases at V and 6 bases at J; junction bases unmatched: 12. The V gene's germline CDR1 is MNHEY and CDR2 SMNVEV (reference sequence).

The rearrangement joins TRBV4-1 to TRBJ2-3, with TRBD2 matching 10 bases. This CDR3 is 13 amino acids long. V was clipped by 8 bases and J by 4 bases; unmatched bases: 3. The germline V gene has CDR1 MGHRA and CDR2 YSYEKL. The CDR3 DNA reads as TGCGCCAGCGGGCTAGCGGGAGCAGATACGCAGTATTTT. This sequence encodes CASGLAGADTQYF.

The V gene is TRBV28, the J gene TRBJ2-3; 8 bases are a match to TRBD1. The CDR3 is 14 amino acids. The germline gives CDR1 MDHEN, CDR2 SYDVKM. The CDR3, as DNA: TGTGCGGGGCAGGGGGCTATCAACACAGATACGCAGTATTTT. This sequence encodes CAGQGAINTDTQYF.

The rearrangement links TRBV6-5 to TRBJ2-7; D call uncertain. CDR1 is MNHEY and CDR2 is SVGAGI in the germline V gene. CDR3 length equals 11 residues. V dropped 6 bases and J dropped 6 bases, with 9 bases sitting between them. CDR3: CASRLFGEQYF. The DNA for the CDR3 is TGTGCCAGCAGGCTATTCGGCGAGCAGTACTTC.

This sequence joins TRBV18 and TRBJ2-2; D perhaps matches TRBD2 (5 bases). The CDR3 contains 15 residues. The germline V gene has CDR1 KGHSH and CDR2 LQKENI. V shed 2 bases and J shed 2 bases, with 9 bases lying between them. The chain's CDR3 is CASSPTGTNTGELFF. The CDR3 bases are TGTGCCAGCTCACCAACGGGAACCAACACCGGGGAGCTGTTTTTT.

The chain recombines TRBV28 with TRBJ2-1; D not certain. With 3 bases removed from V and 6 bases from J, the gap between germline ends came to 6 bases. Germline V gives CDR1 MDHEN, CDR2 SYDVKM. The CDR3 sequence is 12 residues long. Here the CDR3 reads CASSFNTNEQFF. DNA of the CDR3: TGTGCCAGCAGTTTTAATACCAATGAGCAGTTCTTC.

The chain is built from TRBV30 and TRBJ2-7, with a tentative D call TRBD1 (5 bases). The CDR3 length is 12 residues. Germline assignment: CDR1 GTSNPN and CDR2 SVGIG (reference sequence). Deletions cut 4 bases from V and 5 bases from J, with 12 bases between. The CDR3 spells CAWTGLRNEQYF. Here the CDR3 DNA reads TGTGCCTGGACAGGGTTGCGGAACGAGCAGTACTTC.

This rearrangement joins TRBV27 to TRBJ2-2; 10 bases match TRBD2. The CDR3 consists of 16 residues. Germline-derived CDR1 and CDR2 are MNHEY and SMNVEV (reference sequence). Trimming cost V 0 bases and J 7 bases; bases outside gene matches: 5. The CDR3 DNA sequence: TGTGCCAGCAGTTTATCCCTAGCGGGAGCTGGCGGGGAGCTGTTTTTT. Encoded protein: CASSLSLAGAGGELFF.

V gene TRBV7-9 combines with J gene TRBJ2-1; D is unresolved. Trimming cost V 1 base and J 0 bases, with 10 bases left between them. The germline CDR1 and CDR2 sequences are SEHNR and FQNEAQ (reference sequence). CDR3 length: 16 residues. The CDR3 sequence is CASSLVGASSYNEQFF. The CDR3 DNA is TGTGCCAGCAGCTTAGTCGGCGCCAGCTCCTACAATGAGCAGTTCTTC.

V gene TRBV5-1 combines with J gene TRBJ1-1; possible D gene TRBD1, 6 bases. V was pared by 3 bases and J by 5 bases, with 23 bases between. The germline gives CDR1 SGHRS, CDR2 YFSETQ. This CDR3 is 17 amino acids long. CDR3 nucleotide sequence: TGCGCCAGCAGCTGGAGCTACCCAGTGGGGGCCACTACTGAAGCTTTCTTT. Translation: CASSWSYPVGATTEAFF.